Listed here are 32 T cell receptor beta chains from one sample, sequenced in a study of T-cell reconstitution after alpha-beta-depleted transplantation in children. Library preparation (for TCRbeta) was performed with unique molecular identifiers. One entry per CDR3 protein results from TCRdb running MiXCR on the PCR reads. The sample carries about 280,000 distinct CDR3 sequences, about 9.9% recorded once. Sample: peripheral blood, taken 180 days after TCRalphabeta/CD19-depleted stem cell transplant. The receptors come from a male patient between 2 and 10 years old who had a stem cell transplant for chronic granulomatous disease, so the T cells may come from the graft donor.

This clonotype appeared many times. The chain is built from TRBV5-1 and TRBJ2-7; 8 bases agree with TRBD1. V was clipped by 0 bases and J by 6 bases; unmatched bases: 14. The CDR3 contains 17 residues. Germline V gene sequence: CDR1 SGHRS, CDR2 YFSETQ. DNA of the CDR3: TGCGCCAGCAGCTTGGTGTACCCCAGGGGGCGTTTTTCCGAGCAGTACTTC. Translated: CASSLVYPRGRFSEQYF.

Turning to this clonotype: One base away lies a much larger clone, so this may be a sequencing read error. The chain recombines TRBV4-3 with TRBJ2-3, with D perhaps matching TRBD2 (5 bases). Per germline, CDR1 LGHNA and CDR2 YSLEER. The V and J ends lost 3 bases and 6 bases respectively, with 19 bases between them. The CDR3 has 16 residues. As DNA, the CDR3 is TGCGCCAGCAGCCATTTTGGCCGGGGAGTTGACGATACGCAGTATTTT. Its protein is CASSHFGRGVDDTQYF.

This clonotype was seen repeatedly, ten times or more. This chain uses TRBV15 with TRBJ1-4, with 9 bases fitting TRBD1. This CDR3 is built from 16 residues. Germline V gene data show CDR1 as LNHNV and CDR2 as YYDKDF (reference sequence). V lost 3 bases to trimming and J lost 5 bases; unmatched junction nucleotides: 7. This CDR3 reads CATSSSTGGGNEKLFF. The CDR3 bases are TGTGCCACCAGCAGTAGCACAGGGGGCGGGAATGAAAAACTGTTTTTT.

This clonotype was counted between two and nine times. The rearrangement joins TRBV5-1 to TRBJ2-4; 7 positions agree with TRBD1. The germline V gene encodes CDR1 SGHRS and CDR2 YFSETQ. Trimming took 1 base from V and 8 from J; bases not matched to a gene: 6. The CDR3 is 14 amino acids. In DNA, the CDR3 is TGCGCCAGCAGCTTGCGGTCAGGGGGTGACATTCAGTACTTC. As protein: CASSLRSGGDIQYF. Drawing the rest from reference TRBV5-1 and TRBJ2-4, the complete variable domain is KAGVTQTPRYLIKTRGQQVTLSCSPISGHRSVSWYQQTPGQGLQFLFEYFSETQRNKGNFPGRFSGRQFSNSRSEMNVSTLELGDSALYLCASSLRSGGDIQYFGAGTRLSVL.

This clonotype was seen at least ten times. The chain combines TRBV20-1 with TRBJ2-4; the D gene is possibly TRBD1 (5 bases). The V end lost 3 bases, the J end lost 0 bases, and 6 bases lay between the germline ends. The CDR3 runs 13 residues. Germline V gene lookup returns CDR1 DFQATT and CDR2 SNEGSKA (reference sequence). CDR3 protein: CSASQGAKNIQYF. DNA of the CDR3: TGCAGTGCTAGCCAGGGAGCCAAAAACATTCAGTACTTC.

This clonotype was observed at least ten times. The J gene is TRBJ2-1, the V gene TRBV5-1; D ambiguous. The CDR3 is made up of 17 amino acids. The V and J ends lost 0 bases and 0 bases respectively, with 13 bases between them. From germline, CDR1 is SGHRS and CDR2 YFSETQ. The CDR3 DNA sequence: TGCGCCAGCAGCTTGGCGAAAACAAGTTACTCCTACAATGAGCAGTTCTTC. Amino acid sequence: CASSLAKTSYSYNEQFF.

This rearrangement joins TRBV7-6 to TRBJ2-1, with 10 bases fitting TRBD2. Germline V CDR1 and CDR2: SGHVS, FNYEAQ. CDR3 length equals 17 residues. The ends lost 1 base at V and 5 bases at J; junction bases unmatched: 8. CDR3 sequence: CASSLGVAGGLDNEQFF. CDR3 sequence (DNA): TGTGCCAGCAGCTTAGGTGTAGCGGGAGGCCTGGACAATGAGCAGTTCTTC.

There are many counts of this clonotype. V usage is TRBV12-3 or TRBV12-4 and J usage is TRBJ2-3; D call uncertain. The CDR3 length is 13 residues. Trimming cost V 7 bases and J 5 bases, with 13 bases left between them. The DNA for the CDR3 is TGTGCCAGCATTCAGTGGGCCGGAGATACGCAGTATTTT. Translation gives CASIQWAGDTQYF.

This clonotype was observed many times. The chain combines TRBV20-1 with TRBJ2-2, with 11 bases matching TRBD2. The CDR3 is made up of 15 amino acids. With 5 bases clipped from V and 6 bases from J, the junction kept 8 bases outside the gene matches. The germline V gene has CDR1 DFQATT and CDR2 SNEGSKA (reference sequence). The CDR3 protein is CSAPTSGNTAGELFF. Written as DNA, the CDR3 is TGCAGTGCTCCGACTAGCGGGAACACCGCCGGGGAGCTGTTTTTT.

The chain couples TRBV3-1 to TRBJ2-1, with no clear D. CDR1 is LGHDT, CDR2 YNNKEL, per germline (reference sequence). The germline V and J ends were trimmed by 3 bases and 7 bases, with 13 bases remaining between them. The CDR3 consists of 14 residues. DNA for the CDR3: TGTGCCAGCAGCCATCATTACGGTGGGAATGAGCAGTTCTTC. Translation gives CASSHHYGGNEQFF.

This clonotype was seen at least ten times. The rearrangement links TRBV7-9 to TRBJ2-1; 9 bases map to TRBD2. The germline V gene has CDR1 SEHNR and CDR2 FQNEAQ (reference sequence). The CDR3 has 19 residues. Trimming took 6 bases from V and 3 from J; bases not matched to a gene: 18. This CDR3 is CASRNFKALSGGIYNEQFF. The CDR3 coding sequence is TGTGCCAGCAGAAACTTCAAGGCTCTAAGCGGGGGGATCTACAATGAGCAGTTCTTC.

This clonotype was seen many times. This chain uses TRBV9 with TRBJ2-1, with 8 bases matching TRBD1. Losses at the gene ends were 5 bases for V and 5 bases for J; bases not matched to a gene: 6. The germline CDR1 and CDR2 sequences are SGDLS and YYNGEE. The CDR3 spans 14 residues. For the CDR3, the DNA is TGTGCCAGCAGACCGGGACAGGTTCACAATGAGCAGTTCTTC. Protein product: CASRPGQVHNEQFF.

This clonotype was recorded many times. The chain employs TRBV20-1 and TRBJ1-5; D possibly corresponds to TRBD1 (6 bases). Germline V gives CDR1 DFQATT, CDR2 SNEGSKA (reference sequence). The CDR3 sequence is 16 residues long. Trimming pared 3 bases from V and 2 bases from J, leaving 17 bases between. The CDR3 region is CSASLGAGFGNQPQHF. The CDR3 nucleotides are TGCAGTGCTAGCTTGGGGGCTGGGTTCGGCAATCAGCCCCAGCATTTT.

This clonotype was seen at least ten times. The chain links TRBV5-1 to TRBJ2-7; 7 bases map to TRBD1. Germline V gene data show CDR1 as SGHRS and CDR2 as YFSETQ. This CDR3 spans 13 amino acids. The V gene end was trimmed by 5 bases and the J gene end by 2 bases; junction bases not matched to a gene: 4. CDR3 sequence (DNA): TGCGCCAGCAGTTCCGGGACAGCCTACGAGCAGTACTTC. This sequence encodes CASSSGTAYEQYF.

This clonotype was seen at least ten times. This chain links TRBV12-3 or TRBV12-4 with TRBJ1-1, with D perhaps TRBD1 (5 bases). The CDR3 has 17 amino acids. V lost 6 bases, J lost 5 bases, and 25 bases lay in between. CDR3 loop: CASRAQLRQGSRTEAFF. CDR3 DNA: TGTGCCAGCAGGGCTCAACTCCGGCAGGGAAGTAGGACTGAAGCTTTCTTT.

The V and J genes are TRBV28 and TRBJ1-6; D not certain. The CDR3 totals 14 residues. Germline CDR1 reads MDHEN; CDR2 reads SYDVKM. V gave up 3 bases and J gave up 7 bases, with 10 bases separating them. This CDR3 reads CASSFYIGNSPLHF. DNA of the CDR3: TGTGCCAGCAGTTTTTATATAGGCAATTCACCCCTCCACTTT.

This clonotype was seen ten or more times. CDR3 region: CSARGGRGGSGDGYTF. CDR3 nucleotide sequence: TGCAGTGCTAGAGGGGGCCGAGGGGGATCAGGAGATGGCTACACCTTC. The chain carries TRBV20-1 and TRBJ1-2, with a tentative D call TRBD1 (6 bases). CDR1 and CDR2 (germline): DFQATT, SNEGSKA (reference sequence). This CDR3 has 16 amino acids. Trimming stripped 1 base from V and 6 bases from J, with 21 bases between.

This clonotype was seen at least ten times. CDR3 residues: CASSQDVWGRRGETQYF. The CDR3, as DNA: TGTGCCAGCAGCCAAGATGTTTGGGGCCGGAGGGGAGAGACCCAGTACTTC. V is TRBV14 and J is TRBJ2-5; TRBD2 might be the D (6 bases). The V and J ends lost 0 bases and 4 bases respectively, with 18 bases between them. Germline loops: CDR1 SGHDN, CDR2 FVKESK. This CDR3 spans 17 amino acids.

Points on this clonotype: Because the CDR3's place on the DNA is in doubt, the DNA is left out and the CDR3 is given as listed by TCRdb. This rearrangement joins TRBV5-1 to TRBJ2-7. The CDR3 length is 14 residues, termini included. The germline V gene encodes CDR1 SGHRS and CDR2 YFSETQ. CDR3 protein: CASSFGSGFYEQYF.

This clonotype was observed many times. The chain joins TRBV20-1 to TRBJ2-3, with TRBD2 matching over 9 bases. The CDR3 has 14 amino acids. V shed 2 bases and J 2 bases; nucleotides not matched to a gene: 2. CDR1 and CDR2 from the germline V gene are DFQATT and SNEGSKA (reference sequence). CDR3 bases: TGCAGTGCTAGATCTAGCGGGACCACAGATACGCAGTATTTT. This sequence encodes CSARSSGTTDTQYF.

The chain carries TRBV7-9 and TRBJ2-7; D is unclear. From germline, CDR1 is SEHNR and CDR2 FQNEAQ (reference sequence). Trimming cost V 5 bases and J 5 bases, with 10 bases left between them. This CDR3 has 12 residues. The chain's CDR3 is CASSEGSNEQYF. Here the CDR3 DNA reads TGTGCCAGCAGCGAAGGTTCCAACGAGCAGTACTTC.

At least ten counts were recorded for this clonotype. This chain joins TRBV20-1 and TRBJ1-1; D call uncertain. The germline gives CDR1 DFQATT, CDR2 SNEGSKA (reference sequence). The CDR3 is 13 residues long. Trimming removed 3 bases from V and 1 base from J, with 9 bases in between. The CDR3 nucleotides read TGCAGTGCTAGCTTCTTCGGGAACACTGAAGCTTTCTTT. Translated, it gives CSASFFGNTEAFF.

This clonotype was seen ten or more times. J is TRBJ1-1 and V is TRBV7-6; a weak D match, TRBD1 (6 bases). The germline V gene has CDR1 SGHVS and CDR2 FNYEAQ. V was clipped by 10 bases and J by 3 bases, with 15 bases between them. The CDR3 is 13 amino acids. CDR3 DNA sequence: TGTGCCACCAGAAACAGGGCTGACACTGAAGCTTTCTTT. Protein product: CATRNRADTEAFF.

Notes on this clonotype: It may be a read error: a sequence one base away is much more abundant. This chain joins TRBV7-9 and TRBJ2-7, with 7 bases aligning to TRBD2. The CDR3 totals 15 residues. Germline V gene data show CDR1 as SEHNR and CDR2 as FQNEAQ (reference sequence). CDR3 protein: CASSFFGGSLSEQHF. In nucleotides, the CDR3 is TGTGCCAGCAGCTTTTTTGGCGGGAGTCTGAGCGAGCAGCACTTC.

This clonotype was recorded many times. The rearrangement links TRBV29-1 to TRBJ2-4; D unresolved. Trimming shortened V by 1 base and J by 0 bases, and 16 bases separated the two germline ends. The CDR3 is made up of 17 amino acids. In germline, CDR1 is SQVTM, CDR2 ANQGSEA. CDR3 region: CSVEVFIVELAKNIQYF. The CDR3 region has the DNA TGCAGCGTTGAAGTCTTTATCGTGGAACTAGCCAAAAACATTCAGTACTTC. The complete variable domain, with remaining parts taken from reference TRBV29-1 and TRBJ2-4, reads SAVISQKPSRDICQRGTSLTIQCQVDSQVTMMFWYRQQPGQSLTLIATANQGSEATYESGFVIDKFPISRPNLTFSTLTVSNMSPEDSSIYLCSVEVFIVELAKNIQYFGAGTRLSVL.

This clonotype showed up many times. The chain employs TRBV15 and TRBJ2-5; unclear D gene. V was clipped by 0 bases and J by 2 bases, with 10 bases between them. This CDR3 is built from 15 residues. Germline V gene sequence: CDR1 LNHNV, CDR2 YYDKDF (reference sequence). As DNA, the CDR3 is TGTGCCACCAGCAGAGATAAAACGCGGCAAGAGACCCAGTACTTC. Its translation is CATSRDKTRQETQYF.

This clonotype came up many times. The V gene is TRBV12-3 or TRBV12-4, the J gene TRBJ2-1; 7 bases are shared with TRBD1. CDR3 length: 14 amino acids. The V segment lost 5 bases and the J segment 3 bases; nucleotides outside the gene matches: 4. In nucleotides, the CDR3 is TGTGCCAGCAGTGACAGGGCCATCTACAATGAGCAGTTCTTC. Translation: CASSDRAIYNEQFF.

This clonotype occurred many times. The chain has TRBV12-3 or TRBV12-4 and TRBJ2-1; unclear D gene. The CDR3 runs 13 residues. V was cut by 2 bases and J by 3 bases, with 5 bases left in between. CDR3 sequence (DNA): TGTGCCAGCAGTTTATCGAACTACAATGAGCAGTTCTTC. This encodes CASSLSNYNEQFF.

This clonotype was recorded many times. This chain connects TRBV6-2 or TRBV6-3 to TRBJ2-3; 7 bases fit TRBD2. Germline CDR1 MNHEY, CDR2 SVGEGT. J was trimmed by 2 bases and V by 6 bases; bases with no gene match: 5. This CDR3 comprises 14 residues. The CDR3 sequence: CASSVGTNTDTQYF. The CDR3 DNA follows: TGTGCCAGCAGCGTGGGGACTAACACAGATACGCAGTATTTT.

This clonotype was detected ten times or more. The genes are TRBV5-1 and TRBJ2-7; D ambiguous. Trimming removed 0 bases at V and 0 bases at J, with 10 bases between. CDR1 SGHRS and CDR2 YFSETQ come from the germline V gene. The CDR3 is made up of 15 amino acids. The CDR3, as DNA: TGCGCCAGCAGCTTGGGTGACCGTAGCTCCTACGAGCAGTACTTC. It codes for CASSLGDRSSYEQYF.

This clonotype was seen at least ten times. The chain uses TRBV20-1 and TRBJ2-7, with 7 bases aligning to TRBD1. Germline trimming cut 5 bases from V and 1 base from J; bases unmatched to any gene: 5. The CDR3 is 13 amino acids. Germline loops: CDR1 DFQATT, CDR2 SNEGSKA (reference sequence). In DNA form, the CDR3 reads TGCAGTGCTTGGGTGACAGGGTCCTACGAGCAGTACTTC. Protein: CSAWVTGSYEQYF.

This clonotype was detected many times. The chain links TRBV20-1 to TRBJ2-3; 11 nucleotides agree with TRBD2. V trimming: 5 bases; J trimming: 13 bases; junction bases outside the gene matches: 14. CDR1 and CDR2 from the germline V gene are DFQATT and SNEGSKA (reference sequence). This CDR3 region has 14 residues. CDR3 nucleotides: TGCAGTGCTGAACTAGCGGGAGAGCAGATACGGGAGTATTTT. Residues: CSAELAGEQIREYF.